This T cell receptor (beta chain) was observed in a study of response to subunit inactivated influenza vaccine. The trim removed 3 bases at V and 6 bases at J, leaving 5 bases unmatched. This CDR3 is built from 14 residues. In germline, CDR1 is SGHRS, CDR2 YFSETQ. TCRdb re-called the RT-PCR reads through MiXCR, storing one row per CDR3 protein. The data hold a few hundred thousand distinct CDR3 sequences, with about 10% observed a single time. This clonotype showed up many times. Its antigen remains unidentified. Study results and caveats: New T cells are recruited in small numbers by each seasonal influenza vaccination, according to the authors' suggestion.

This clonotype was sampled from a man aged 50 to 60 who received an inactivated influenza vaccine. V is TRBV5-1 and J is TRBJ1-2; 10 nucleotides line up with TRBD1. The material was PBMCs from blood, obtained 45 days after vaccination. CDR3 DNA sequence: TGCGCCAGCAGCTCAGGGACAGGGGCCCATGGCTACACCTTC. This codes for CASSSGTGAHGYTF. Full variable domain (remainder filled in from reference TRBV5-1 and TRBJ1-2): KAGVTQTPRYLIKTRGQQVTLSCSPISGHRSVSWYQQTPGQGLQFLFEYFSETQRNKGNFPGRFSGRQFSNSRSEMNVSTLELGDSALYLCASSSGTGAHGYTFGSGTRLTVV.